This T cell receptor (beta chain) was retrieved from a study of T cell responses to AZD1222 COVID-19 vaccine. Study-level results: At study baseline, merely roughly 6 AZD1222 recipients were seropositive.

Profiled with immunoSEQ multiplex PCR; TCRdb holds only in-frame clones, not every one. The table lists 80,000 to 90,000 clones, about nine tenths of them singletons. On this clone itself: Its antigen is not known.

Germline CDR1 is SGHRS and CDR2 is YFSETQ. The CDR3 loop spans 16 amino acids. V was clipped by 0 bases and J by 6 bases; unmatched bases: 11. This sequence joins TRBV5-1 and TRBJ2-7; 8 bases line up with TRBD2. This TCR derives from an adult in good health. The sequences come from peripheral blood, collected on day 0 of AZD1222 vaccination. The CDR3 reads CASSLGHTGGVGEQYF. DNA for the CDR3: TGCGCCAGCAGCTTGGGGCATACCGGGGGGGTAGGCGAGCAGTACTTC. Drawing the rest from reference TRBV5-1 and TRBJ2-7, the complete variable domain is KAGVTQTPRYLIKTRGQQVTLSCSPISGHRSVSWYQQTPGQGLQFLFEYFSETQRNKGNFPGRFSGRQFSNSRSEMNVSTLELGDSALYLCASSLGHTGGVGEQYFGPGTRLTVT.